The clone carrying this T cell receptor beta chain has just one count. Its target is unknown. The data belong to a study of cytomegalovirus exposure and HLA in healthy donors. Points from the study as a whole: In presence/absence analyses, roughly uniform sequencing depth across donors was assumed. In vitro data verified a few CMV-associated chains as specific for CMV antigens.

PCR used 60 Vbeta primers and 13 Jbeta primers. Profiling relied on immunoSEQ multiplex PCR, and the TCRdb table lists in-frame clones only, not all of them. This sample has 150,000 or so clones, with about 75% found just once. Trimming took off 4 bases at V and 8 bases at J, with 15 bases between the two ends. The germline CDR1 and CDR2 sequences are ENHRY and SYGVKD. This CDR3 spans 15 amino acids. The sequence was collected from a man between 18 and 29 years old in good health and CMV-seropositive. The sequenced material came from PBMCs. The rearrangement uses TRBV10-3 and TRBJ1-6, with D perhaps matching TRBD1 (5 bases). The CDR3 sequence: CAISAGLGIDSPLHF. The CDR3 DNA follows: TGTGCCATCAGTGCGGGACTGGGCATCGATTCACCCCTCCACTTT.